The rows below give T cell receptor beta chains drawn from one sample of a study of OX40 agonist ivuxolimab in advanced cancers. The repertoire was sequenced with immunoSEQ multiplex PCR; TCRdb's copy has only in-frame clones and lacks some. The sample records about 76,000 clones, over 75% being singletons. This material consisted of CD4+ or CD8+ T cells sorted from blood, taken in a trial of the OX40 agonist ivuxolimab. The receptors shown here come from an adult with an advanced solid tumor such as melanoma, head and neck, liver or kidney cancer. Both conserved end residues are part of each CDR3. Each record gives: D gene, V gene, J gene, clone size, CDR3 DNA, CDR3 protein. A D gene is named only where the DNA matches it firmly. Only some rows state a clone size, as once, few, many or a class for expanded clones.

D gene: -; V gene: TRBV29-1; J gene: TRBJ1-1; clone size: -; CDR3 DNA: TGCAGCGTTGAAGATAGGGGGGGGAACACTGAAGCTTTCTTT; CDR3 protein: CSVEDRGGNTEAFF
D gene: -; V gene: TRBV4-3; J gene: TRBJ2-1; clone size: once; CDR3 DNA: TGCGCCAGCAGCCAGGAGACTAGAGTTGCCTATGAGCAGTTCTTC; CDR3 protein: CASSQETRVAYEQFF
D gene: -; V gene: TRBV6-5; J gene: TRBJ2-3; clone size: -; CDR3 DNA: TGTGCGAGCAGGCGGAGGGACGCCGCAAATACGCAGTATTTT; CDR3 protein: CASRRRDAANTQYF
D gene: -; V gene: TRBV7-8; J gene: TRBJ2-7; clone size: -; CDR3 DNA: TGTGCCAGCCAAGCCCGGGGAACCCACGAGCAGTACTTC; CDR3 protein: CASQARGTHEQYF
D gene: TRBD1; V gene: TRBV12-5; J gene: TRBJ1-2; clone size: -; CDR3 DNA: TGTGCTAGTGTCTCAGGACAGGGATCTAACTATGGCTACACCTTC; CDR3 protein: CASVSGQGSNYGYTF
D gene: TRBD2; V gene: TRBV7-3; J gene: TRBJ2-2; clone size: -; CDR3 DNA: TGTGCCAGCAGCTTCGCGGGAGTGAACACCGGGGAGCTGTTTTTT; CDR3 protein: CASSFAGVNTGELFF
D gene: -; V gene: TRBV28; J gene: TRBJ2-4; clone size: -; CDR3 DNA: TGTGCCAGCAGTTTACGTAACAGGGTAGCCAAAAACATTCAGTACTTC; CDR3 protein: CASSLRNRVAKNIQYF
D gene: TRBD1; V gene: TRBV4-2; J gene: TRBJ1-6; clone size: -; CDR3 DNA: TGTGCCAGCAGCCAGGGGACAGGGGGGCATAATTCACCCCTCCACTTT; CDR3 protein: CASSQGTGGHNSPLHF
D gene: TRBD2; V gene: TRBV6-5; J gene: TRBJ2-3; clone size: -; CDR3 DNA: TGTGCCAGCAGTTACTCGGGGAGCGGGGCCACAGATACGCAGTATTTT; CDR3 protein: CASSYSGSGATDTQYF
D gene: -; V gene: TRBV11-3; J gene: TRBJ1-1; clone size: once; CDR3 DNA: TGTGCCAGCAGCGAGGGGCCCGAAGCTTTCTTT; CDR3 protein: CASSEGPEAFF
D gene: -; V gene: TRBV11-3; J gene: TRBJ1-2; clone size: once; CDR3 DNA: TGTGCCAGCAGCTTATCACGTTCGGCAGTCCCTAACTATGGCTACACCTTC; CDR3 protein: CASSLSRSAVPNYGYTF
D gene: -; V gene: TRBV7-9; J gene: TRBJ2-6; clone size: -; CDR3 DNA: TGTGCCAGCAGCTTAGGGGCAGGGTCCGGGGCCAACGTCCTGACTTTC; CDR3 protein: CASSLGAGSGANVLTF